The 30 T cell receptor beta chains given below trace back to one sample, sequenced in a study of T cells in Graves' hyperthyroidism and ophthalmopathy. The CDR3 regions of TCR beta were amplified from RNA transcripts. First-round RT-PCR targeting the TCR CDR3 was performed with the HTBI primer set. In TCRdb, the multiplex PCR reads were re-called with MiXCR into one record per CDR3 protein. The sample yields hundreds of thousands of distinct CDR3 sequences, 13% to 15% seen once. The sample was blood. The source is a woman aged 18-35 years with Graves' hyperthyroidism.

This clonotype was observed many times. The rearrangement links TRBV11-2 to TRBJ1-2; maybe TRBD1 (5 bases). Germline CDR1 SGHAT, CDR2 FQNNGV. Trimming stripped 1 base from V and 4 bases from J, with 16 bases between. The CDR3 is made up of 16 amino acids. DNA of the CDR3: TGTGCCAGCAGCTTAGTGCCCTTCGGGGGTGTCTATGGCTACACCTTC. Amino acid sequence: CASSLVPFGGVYGYTF.

This clonotype was seen at least ten times. The gene calls are TRBV20-1 and TRBJ1-2; no clear D. CDR3 length equals 15 residues. CDR1 is DFQATT and CDR2 is SNEGSKA in the germline V gene (reference sequence). V was cut by 0 bases and J by 4 bases, with 15 bases left in between. CDR3 region: CSARDPTVLVYGYTF. The CDR3 nucleotides read TGCAGTGCTAGAGATCCGACGGTTTTAGTCTATGGCTACACCTTC.

Ten or more counts support this clonotype. This CDR3 reads CASSKIGQGEYYGYTF. CDR3 in DNA: TGTGCCAGCAGTAAAATCGGACAGGGGGAATACTATGGCTACACCTTC. The rearrangement uses TRBV27 and TRBJ1-2; TRBD1 matches at 10 bases. The CDR3 consists of 16 residues. V lost 5 bases and J lost 3; bases outside the gene matches: 9. Germline loops: CDR1 MNHEY, CDR2 SMNVEV (reference sequence).

This chain joins TRBV11-1 and TRBJ2-1, with no clear D. V was cut by 1 base and J by 8 bases, with 15 bases left in between. Germline V lookup: CDR1 SGHAT, CDR2 FQDESV (reference sequence). This CDR3 is built from 15 residues. CDR3 DNA: TGTGCCAGCAGCTTAGGCCTAGGTATTAGGGATGAGCAGTTCTTC. Its protein is CASSLGLGIRDEQFF. Using reference TRBV11-1 and TRBJ2-1 for the parts outside the CDR3, the full variable domain is EAEVAQSPRYKITEKSQAVAFWCDPISGHATLYWYRQILGQGPELLVQFQDESVVDDSQLPKDRFSAERLKGVDSTLKIQPAELGDSAMYLCASSLGLGIRDEQFFGPGTRLTVL.

The rearrangement joins TRBV19 to TRBJ1-2, with no clear D. The CDR3 has 13 amino acids. CDR1 is LNHDA and CDR2 is SQIVND in the germline V gene (reference sequence). V was trimmed by 1 base and J by 8 bases, leaving 11 bases between them. Here the CDR3 reads CASSIAVFSGYTF. CDR3 DNA sequence: TGTGCCAGTAGTATAGCCGTTTTTAGCGGCTACACCTTC.

This chain uses TRBV19 with TRBJ2-1, with 11 bases fitting TRBD1. Trimming removed 6 bases from V and 8 bases from J; junction bases left unmatched: 9. The germline CDR1 and CDR2 sequences are LNHDA and SQIVND (reference sequence). CDR3 length equals 15 residues. CDR3 nucleotides: TGTGCCAGTAGCATGGGACAGGGGGAGGAATATGAGCAGTTCTTC. It is translated as CASSMGQGEEYEQFF.

This clonotype appeared many times. This chain joins TRBV28 and TRBJ1-2; TRBD1 agrees at 7 bases. This CDR3 has 12 amino acids. Trimming took 6 bases from V and 4 from J; bases not matched to a gene: 2. Germline values: CDR1 MDHEN, CDR2 SYDVKM. The CDR3: CASRTGLYGYTF. The CDR3 bases are TGTGCCAGCAGGACAGGGCTCTATGGCTACACCTTC.

This clonotype has a count of ten or more. The rearrangement links TRBV3-1 to TRBJ1-1; no reliable D call. V was trimmed by 0 bases and J by 6 bases, leaving 20 bases between them. Germline V gives CDR1 LGHDT, CDR2 YNNKEL (reference sequence). The CDR3 has 17 residues. CDR3 sequence: CASSQDLRKGKVAEAFF. CDR3 DNA sequence: TGTGCCAGCAGCCAAGATCTCCGCAAAGGGAAGGTGGCTGAAGCTTTCTTT.

The rearrangement links TRBV2 to TRBJ1-5, with 10 nucleotides matching TRBD1. The germline gives CDR1 SNHLY, CDR2 FYNNEI. The CDR3 consists of 14 residues. The V segment lost 8 bases and the J segment 6 bases; nucleotides outside the gene matches: 7. CDR3: CASHGQGGSQPQHF. CDR3 coding DNA: TGTGCCAGCCACGGACAGGGGGGGTCTCAGCCCCAGCATTTT.

This clonotype showed up many times. The chain carries TRBV7-9 and TRBJ1-1; D gene ambiguous. Germline-derived CDR1 and CDR2 are SEHNR and FQNEAQ (reference sequence). The V end was cut by 4 bases, the J end by 0 bases, with 12 bases between. The length of the CDR3 is 15 residues. The DNA of the CDR3 is TGTGCCAGCAGCTCTCCAAGCATAATGAACACTGAAGCTTTCTTT. Translated: CASSSPSIMNTEAFF. The variable domain in full, completed from reference TRBV7-9 and TRBJ1-1, reads DTGVSQNPRHKITKRGQNVTFRCDPISEHNRLYWYRQTLGQGPEFLTYFQNEAQLEKSRLLSDRFSAERPKGSFSTLEIQRTEQGDSAMYLCASSSPSIMNTEAFFGQGTRLTVV.

This clonotype was counted only a few times. This chain connects TRBV4-3 to TRBJ2-2; the match to TRBD2 covers 9 bases. With 6 bases clipped from V and 0 bases from J, the junction kept 2 bases outside the gene matches. CDR1 LGHNA and CDR2 YSLEER come from the germline V gene. The length of the CDR3 is 15 residues. The CDR3 spells CASRPSGANTGELFF. The CDR3 DNA is TGCGCCAGCAGGCCTAGCGGGGCGAACACCGGGGAGCTGTTTTTT.

The sample holds many counts of this clonotype. The V gene is TRBV6-1, the J gene TRBJ2-1; TRBD2 might be the D (5 bases). The CDR3 consists of 16 residues. In germline, CDR1 is MNHNS, CDR2 SASEGT. Trimming took 5 bases from V and 0 from J, leaving 14 bases between them. CDR3 sequence (DNA): TGTGCCAGCAGTTATGAGGCGGGTCCCTCCTACAATGAGCAGTTCTTC. Amino acids: CASSYEAGPSYNEQFF.

This clonotype was recorded many times. Written as DNA, the CDR3 is TGTGCCAGCAGCTTGAAGAAGGACGTCGAAGCTTTCTTT. It specifies CASSLKKDVEAFF. The chain links TRBV5-8 to TRBJ1-1; D call uncertain. CDR3 size: 13 residues. Germline V gives CDR1 SGHTS, CDR2 YDEGEE. The V end lost 1 base, the J end lost 8 bases, and 12 bases lay between the germline ends.

This clonotype was seen more than once but under ten times. This chain links TRBV5-1 with TRBJ2-3; no firm D call. V was shortened by 0 bases and J by 5 bases, with 4 bases between the two germline ends. The CDR3 contains 12 residues. In germline, CDR1 is SGHRS, CDR2 YFSETQ. The CDR3 loop is CASSLDKDTQYF. The CDR3 nucleotides read TGCGCCAGCAGCTTGGATAAAGATACGCAGTATTTT.

The chain has TRBV11-1 and TRBJ2-5, with 10 bases that match TRBD2. Looked up from germline, CDR1 is SGHAT and CDR2 is FQDESV (reference sequence). V shed 2 bases, J shed 0 bases, and the junction held 0 bases outside the gene matches. CDR3 length: 15 amino acids. CDR3 sequence reads: CASSLLAGDQETQYF. The CDR3 DNA is TGTGCCAGCAGCTTACTAGCGGGAGACCAAGAGACCCAGTACTTC.

This rearrangement joins TRBV7-9 to TRBJ2-7, with D perhaps being TRBD1 or TRBD2 (5 bases each). The V gene's germline CDR1 is SEHNR and CDR2 FQNEAQ (reference sequence). The length of the CDR3 is 17 residues. Trimming took 0 bases from V and 3 from J, leaving 18 bases between them. The CDR3 nucleotides read TGTGCCAGCAGCTTAGCGACCTACCGGGACCGACTCTACGAGCAGTACTTC. It is translated as CASSLATYRDRLYEQYF.

This clonotype was observed at least ten times. V and J are TRBV6-1 and TRBJ2-7, with D possibly matching TRBD1 (6 bases). This CDR3 spans 15 amino acids. Germline CDR1 MNHNS, CDR2 SASEGT. The V and J ends lost 3 bases and 1 base respectively, with 13 bases between them. CDR3 sequence reads: CASSDPGTRSYEQYF. The CDR3 region has the DNA TGTGCCAGCAGTGACCCCGGGACAAGATCCTACGAGCAGTACTTC.

The chain uses TRBV30 and TRBJ1-5; a possible D gene is TRBD1 (5 bases). Between the trimmed V and J ends, which lost 1 base and 0 bases, there was a span of 10 bases. The CDR3 length is 15 residues. Germline CDR1 is GTSNPN and CDR2 is SVGIG (reference sequence). The CDR3 bases are TGTGCCTGGAGTGCGGGGGGTGGTAGCAATCAGCCCCAGCATTTT. Translating gives CAWSAGGGSNQPQHF.

The V call is TRBV7-2, the J call TRBJ2-1, with unresolved D. CDR1 is SGHTA and CDR2 is FQGNSA in the germline V gene. Trimming stripped 7 bases from V and 2 bases from J, with 15 bases between. The CDR3 contains 15 residues. The CDR3 DNA is TGTGCCAGCACCCGTGGGCTAGTGGCCTACAATGAGCAGTTCTTC. This encodes CASTRGLVAYNEQFF.

This clonotype occurred a few times. The chain combines TRBV6-2 or TRBV6-3 with TRBJ1-5, with a tentative D call TRBD1 (5 bases). The CDR3 consists of 14 residues. The V gene's germline CDR1 is MNHEY and CDR2 SVGEGT. Trimming removed 0 bases from V and 7 bases from J, with 10 bases in between. CDR3 sequence reads: CASSYSRGRQPQHF. The CDR3 region has the DNA TGTGCCAGCAGTTACTCGAGGGGTAGACAGCCCCAGCATTTT.

The rearrangement joins TRBV4-2 to TRBJ2-4, with D possibly being TRBD2 (6 bases). The V end lost 1 base, the J end lost 0 bases, and 16 bases lay between the germline ends. The CDR3 consists of 18 residues. Germline assignment: CDR1 LGHNA and CDR2 YNFKEQ. DNA of the CDR3: TGTGCCAGCAGCCAAGTACGGACTAAGTATTTAGCCAAAAACATTCAGTACTTC. Protein product: CASSQVRTKYLAKNIQYF.

This clonotype appeared many times. J is TRBJ2-5 and V is TRBV6-1; D may be TRBD1 (5 bases). Germline V CDR1 and CDR2: MNHNS, SASEGT. There are 14 residues in the CDR3. Trimming shortened V by 7 bases and J by 6 bases, and 18 bases separated the two germline ends. DNA for the CDR3: TGTGCCAGCACCCCCTCTGGGGCACGGAAGACCCAGTACTTC. Protein product: CASTPSGARKTQYF.

The rearrangement joins TRBV30 to TRBJ1-5, with 7 bases lining up with TRBD1. Per germline, CDR1 GTSNPN and CDR2 SVGIG (reference sequence). The CDR3 spans 14 residues. Germline trimming cut 2 bases from V and 3 bases from J; bases unmatched to any gene: 4. The chain's CDR3 is CAWSTGTANQPQHF. In nucleotides, the CDR3 is TGTGCCTGGAGTACTGGGACAGCCAATCAGCCCCAGCATTTT.

This clonotype showed up just a few times. This chain links TRBV19 with TRBJ2-2; D is ambiguous. The ends were cut back, 5 bases at V and 4 bases at J, with 11 bases in the middle. The CDR3 extends over 14 amino acids. Germline V gene lookup returns CDR1 LNHDA and CDR2 SQIVND (reference sequence). As DNA, the CDR3 is TGTGCCAGTAGTTCGTGGCCGGGCACCGGGGAGCTGTTTTTT. Translation: CASSSWPGTGELFF.

This clonotype was observed at least ten times. The chain joins TRBV6-1 to TRBJ2-7; tentatively, D is TRBD1 (6 bases). CDR1 MNHNS and CDR2 SASEGT come from the germline V gene. The V gene lost 5 bases and the J gene lost 2 bases, with 10 bases spanning the gap. The CDR3 extends over 13 amino acids. The CDR3 sequence: CASSSQGPYEQYF. The CDR3 DNA sequence: TGTGCCAGCAGTTCCCAGGGGCCCTACGAGCAGTACTTC.

There are many counts of this clonotype. The chain recombines TRBV12-3 or TRBV12-4 with TRBJ2-3; maybe TRBD2 (5 bases). V shed 3 bases and J shed 1 base, with 11 bases lying between them. The CDR3 sequence is 15 residues long. The CDR3 is CASSFEGAGTDTQYF. The CDR3 DNA is TGTGCCAGCAGTTTCGAGGGAGCGGGCACAGATACGCAGTATTTT.

This clonotype was detected a few times. The CDR3: CASTGLAGGFTGELFF. As DNA, the CDR3 is TGTGCCAGCACCGGACTAGCGGGAGGGTTTACCGGGGAGCTGTTTTTT. The V gene is TRBV12-3 or TRBV12-4, the J gene TRBJ2-2; TRBD2 agrees at 15 bases. The junction had 5 bases not matched to a gene; V was cut back by 7 bases and J by 5 bases. The CDR3 length is 16 residues.

The rearrangement uses TRBV13 and TRBJ1-2, with D maybe TRBD1 (6 bases). Germline V gives CDR1 PRHDT, CDR2 FYEKMQ (reference sequence). The CDR3 sequence is 14 residues long. Trimming pared 5 bases from V and 4 bases from J, leaving 14 bases between. In DNA, the CDR3 is TGTGCCAGCAGCCCCGACAGGAGTAGCTATGGCTACACCTTC. This encodes CASSPDRSSYGYTF.

This chain joins TRBV10-3 and TRBJ1-1; D is ambiguous. CDR1 is ENHRY and CDR2 is SYGVKD in the germline V gene. V was clipped by 5 bases and J by 1 base, with 14 bases between them. The CDR3 is 15 residues long. CDR3 in DNA: TGTGCCATCAGTCAGAGCGGCAGCCAGAACACTGAAGCTTTCTTT. Residues: CAISQSGSQNTEAFF.

The table lists this clonotype with a count of one. This chain uses TRBV2 with TRBJ2-2; a possible D gene is TRBD2 (5 bases). This CDR3 is 16 amino acids long. V gave up 7 bases and J gave up 1 base, with 16 bases separating them. Germline V gene sequence: CDR1 SNHLY, CDR2 FYNNEI. The CDR3 is CASTYFGMVNTGELFF. The DNA of the CDR3 is TGTGCCAGCACCTACTTCGGGATGGTGAACACCGGGGAGCTGTTTTTT.